The clone carrying this T cell receptor beta chain is a singleton in its sample. The data were taken from a study of T cell responses to AZD1222 COVID-19 vaccine. The CDR3 contains 14 residues. The ends were cut back, 1 base at V and 2 bases at J, with 8 bases in the middle. Looked up from germline, CDR1 is SEHNR and CDR2 is FQNEAQ (reference sequence). Generated by immunoSEQ multiplex PCR, the TCRdb table keeps only in-frame clones and is missing some. The profile shows approximately 150,000 clones, approximately 85% of them singletons. This TCR was recovered from an adult who received the MenACWY meningococcal vaccine as a control. This material consisted of peripheral blood, taken 28 days after the second dose of the MenACWY control vaccine. This rearrangement joins TRBV7-9 to TRBJ1-1, with D unresolved. CDR3 loop: CASSLVLGNTEAFF. DNA of the CDR3: TGTGCCAGCAGCTTAGTGCTGGGTAACACTGAAGCTTTCTTT.